This T cell receptor (beta chain) was identified in a study of blood T cells in healthy people across ages. Through a sample-barcoded 5' primer and a J-beta primer mix, a second PCR was run for about 7 to 12 cycles. Each cDNA molecule received a tag from a template-switch adaptor that had 12 random nucleotides. Every sample gave at least 2.5 million paired-end reads containing CDR3. MiXCR, applied by TCRdb to the 5' RACE reads, yields one record per CDR3 protein. The data show some 1 million distinct CDR3 sequences, with under 55% seen just once and 18% held by the top ten. Study conclusions and caveats: Long-lived donors exceeded aged donors in naive CD4+ cells and diversity.

Trimming shortened V by 1 base and J by 8 bases, and 10 bases separated the two germline ends. Germline CDR1 SGHTA, CDR2 FQGNSA. The CDR3 totals 13 residues. Individuals who donated were healthy Caucasians from Russia aged roughly 6 to 95. On this clonotype itself: Its antigen is undetermined.

This TCR derives from a woman between 55 and 75 years old in good health. The chain recombines TRBV7-2 with TRBJ2-3; D is unclear. Input material: blood. The chain's CDR3 is CASSLDLVSTQYF. As DNA, the CDR3 is TGTGCCAGCAGCTTAGACTTAGTTTCTACGCAGTATTTT.